This entry lists 14 T cell receptor beta chains sequenced from one sample in a study of blood T cell repertoires in COVID-19. TCRdb's table, derived via immunoSEQ multiplex PCR, lists solely in-frame clones and lacks some. The table lists 360,000 or so clones, over 80% of them singletons. Input material: PBMCs or T cells enriched from blood (not recorded which). The receptors derive from a woman in her forties or fifties who had recovered from COVID-19.

CDR3 DNA: TGTGCCAGCAGTGAATTTATTGGAAACACCATATATTTT. It yields the protein CASSEFIGNTIYF. The chain recombines TRBV25-1 with TRBJ1-3; no firm D call. The CDR3 is 13 residues long. The germline V gene encodes CDR1 MGHDK and CDR2 SYGVNS. The V gene lost 1 base and the J gene lost 3 bases, with 4 bases spanning the gap.

The CDR3 loop is CASSFGLGQGQNYGYTF. The CDR3 region has the DNA TGTGCCAGCAGCTTTGGTTTAGGACAGGGTCAGAACTATGGCTACACCTTC. This chain uses TRBV11-3 with TRBJ1-2, with 8 bases aligning to TRBD1. CDR1 SGHNT and CDR2 YENEEA come from the germline V gene. V lost 3 bases, J lost 2 bases, and 11 bases stayed unmatched. The CDR3 extends over 17 amino acids.

This chain uses TRBV2 with TRBJ2-4; 10 nucleotides match TRBD2. The CDR3 consists of 16 residues. The germline CDR1 and CDR2 sequences are SNHLY and FYNNEI. The V segment lost 3 bases and the J segment 0 bases; nucleotides outside the gene matches: 2. CDR3 nucleotide sequence: TGTGCCAGCAGTGACCGACTAGCGGGAGCCAAAAACATTCAGTACTTC. Translated: CASSDRLAGAKNIQYF.

CDR3 sequence: CASSPPITDTQYF. The CDR3 DNA sequence: TGTGCCAGCAGCCCACCTATCACAGATACGCAGTATTTT. The chain carries TRBV11-3 and TRBJ2-3; unclear D gene. The V end was cut by 5 bases, the J end by 2 bases, with 8 bases between. CDR3 length: 13 residues. Germline V gives CDR1 SGHNT, CDR2 YENEEA. The full variable domain, its missing parts supplied by reference TRBV11-3 and TRBJ2-3, is EAGVVQSPRYKIIEKKQPVAFWCNPISGHNTLYWYLQNLGQGPELLIRYENEEAVDDSQLPKDRFSAERLKGVDSTLKIQPAELGDSAVYLCASSPPITDTQYFGPGTRLTVL.

This chain links TRBV7-2 with TRBJ2-4; a possible D gene is TRBD1 (7 bases). The CDR3 has 19 residues. Germline CDR1 and CDR2: SGHTA and FQGNSA. V lost 5 bases, J lost 3 bases, and 26 bases lay in between. The CDR3 protein is CASSHSLGAGQKDKNIQYF. For the CDR3, the DNA is TGTGCCAGCAGCCATTCATTAGGGGCGGGACAGAAGGACAAAAACATTCAGTACTTC.

V gene TRBV11-3 combines with J gene TRBJ1-1, with 9 bases fitting TRBD1. The CDR3 is 15 amino acids. Germline V gene data show CDR1 as SGHNT and CDR2 as YENEEA. The V gene end was trimmed by 6 bases and the J gene end by 5 bases; junction bases not matched to a gene: 10. The CDR3 DNA sequence: TGTGCCAGCAGGTGGACAGGGGATACAAGGACTGAAGCTTTCTTT. It is translated as CASRWTGDTRTEAFF.

In its sample, this clone was seen a few times. The chain's CDR3 is CASSYTRVGTGELFF. The CDR3 DNA reads TGTGCCAGCAGCTATACCCGGGTGGGCACCGGGGAGCTGTTTTTT. The rearrangement uses TRBV7-2 and TRBJ2-2; unclear D gene. With 4 bases removed from V and 4 bases from J, the gap between germline ends came to 13 bases. CDR1 and CDR2 (germline): SGHTA, FQGNSA. The CDR3 consists of 15 residues.

This clone was counted only a few times. The V and J genes are TRBV6-2 or TRBV6-3 and TRBJ1-2, with 10 bases lining up with TRBD1. The V gene end was trimmed by 5 bases and the J gene end by 6 bases; junction bases not matched to a gene: 3. This CDR3 has 13 amino acids. CDR1 is MNHEY and CDR2 is SVGEGT in the germline V gene. For the CDR3, the DNA is TGTGCCAGCAGTAGACAGGGGGCCCATGGCTACACCTTC. It yields the protein CASSRQGAHGYTF.

The chain joins TRBV6-6 to TRBJ1-2; tentatively, D is TRBD1 (5 bases). The V gene's germline CDR1 is MNHNY and CDR2 SVGAGI (reference sequence). The CDR3 totals 15 residues. Trimming took 2 bases from V and 4 from J, leaving 14 bases between them. CDR3 DNA sequence: TGTGCCAGCAGTTACCCGCAGGGCGCCACCTATGGCTACACCTTC. Protein sequence: CASSYPQGATYGYTF.

This clone occurred once. The CDR3 here is CASSLGLDNYGYTF. CDR3 nucleotides: TGTGCCAGCAGCTTGGGACTGGATAACTATGGCTACACCTTC. The gene calls are TRBV5-5 and TRBJ1-2; no clear D. The V gene lost 0 bases and the J gene lost 1 base, with 7 bases spanning the gap. CDR3 length: 14 amino acids. Germline values: CDR1 SGHKS, CDR2 YYEKEE (reference sequence).

The rearrangement joins TRBV5-6 to TRBJ2-3; 11 bases map to TRBD1. CDR3 length: 16 amino acids. After removal of 5 bases from V and 3 bases from J, the junction contained 8 bases not matched to a gene. Germline lookup yields CDR1 SGHDT and CDR2 YYEEEE. In DNA, the CDR3 is TGTGCCAGCAGTTCGGAGGACAGGGGGCGTACAGATACGCAGTATTTT. Translated: CASSSEDRGRTDTQYF.

The chain uses TRBV3-1 (or the pseudogene TRBV3-2) and TRBJ1-5; weak D call: TRBD1 (5 bases). The germline V and J ends were trimmed by 4 bases and 7 bases, with 11 bases remaining between them. Per the germline V gene, CDR1 is LGHDT and CDR2 is YNNKEL (reference sequence). There are 13 residues in the CDR3. The CDR3 region is CASSLPGVQPQHF. CDR3 DNA: TGTGCCAGCAGCCTACCGGGGGTCCAGCCCCAGCATTTT.

The V and J genes are TRBV5-6 and TRBJ2-7; TRBD1 aligns across 7 bases. The CDR3 has 15 amino acids. The V and J ends lost 5 bases and 0 bases, in that order; junction bases with no gene match: 8. Germline loops: CDR1 SGHDT, CDR2 YYEEEE. The CDR3 nucleotides read TGTGCCAGCAGTCCTCAGGGGACAGCCTCCTACGAGCAGTACTTC. This translates into CASSPQGTASYEQYF.

This chain joins TRBV6-5 and TRBJ1-2; D unclear. Trimming cost V 2 bases and J 2 bases, with 9 bases left between them. CDR3 length: 14 residues. Germline V gives CDR1 MNHEY, CDR2 SVGAGI. CDR3 sequence reads: CASSYDSLNYGYTF. In nucleotides, the CDR3 is TGTGCCAGCAGTTACGATAGTCTAAACTATGGCTACACCTTC.